This is a list of T cell receptor beta chains from one sample in a study of CD4 T cells in relation to SARS-CoV-2 and coronaviruses. Clones were read by immunoSEQ multiplex PCR, and TCRdb kept only the in-frame ones, dropping some. The table lists 50,000 to 65,000 clones, approximately 90% of them singletons. Sequencing was done on a sample of naive CD4+ T cells from PBMCs. The receptor source for this set is an adult with COVID-19. CDR3s include the opening cysteine and the closing phenylalanine or tryptophan. A D gene is named only where the DNA matches it firmly. The listing skips clone size in some rows; elsewhere it reads once, few, many or a size class.

d_call clone_size j_call v_call cdr3_aa cdr3_nt
. . TRBJ2-1 TRBV7-9 CASSSQAGGTYNEQFF TGTGCCAGCAGCTCCCAGGCCGGCGGTACCTACAATGAGCAGTTCTTC
. . TRBJ2-5 TRBV28 CASSSVQLIRDLLGTQYF TGTGCCAGCAGTTCCGTCCAATTGATCCGGGACCTGCTTGGGACCCAGTACTTC
. . TRBJ2-4 TRBV12-3/TRBV12-4 CASSQAGPGFQYF TGTGCCAGCAGTCAGGCAGGCCCAGGGTTTCAGTACTTC
. . TRBJ2-1 TRBV27 CASSFFTGRLGNEQFF TGTGCCAGCAGTTTTTTCACTGGACGGTTGGGGAATGAGCAGTTCTTC
TRBD1 few TRBJ1-2 TRBV20-1 CSASQGAYRGYTF TGCAGTGCTAGTCAGGGGGCCTATCGTGGCTACACCTTC
TRBD1 . TRBJ1-1 TRBV11-2 CASSRGRGLIYF TGTGCCAGCAGCAGAGGGAGGGGGCTTATTTATTTT
. once TRBJ2-7 TRBV27 CASRLWVGSYEQYF TGTGCCAGCAGGTTGTGGGTCGGGTCCTACGAGCAGTACTTC
TRBD2 . TRBJ2-1 TRBV7-3 CASSYSGDNEQFF TGTGCCAGCAGCTATAGCGGGGACAATGAGCAGTTCTTC
. once TRBJ2-3 TRBV12-5 CASGLGASTDTQYF TGTGCTAGTGGTTTAGGTGCTAGCACAGATACGCAGTATTTT
. once TRBJ2-3 TRBV5-4 CASSSGGQGRWVDTQYF TGTGCCAGCAGCTCTGGGGGCCAGGGACGATGGGTGGATACGCAGTATTTT
TRBD1 . TRBJ2-3 TRBV19 CASSHGQATITDTQYF TGTGCCAGTAGTCACGGACAGGCTACTATCACAGATACGCAGTATTTT
. . TRBJ1-2 TRBV7-8 CASSSSTSGYTF TGTGCCAGCAGCTCCAGCACCTCTGGCTACACCTTC
TRBD1 . TRBJ2-1 TRBV18 CASSPSVRGYYNEQFF TGTGCCAGCTCACCATCGGTCAGGGGGTACTACAATGAGCAGTTCTTC
. . TRBJ2-2 TRBV7-3 CASSLIGGELFF TGTGCCAGCAGCTTAATTGGCGGGGAGCTGTTTTTT
. . TRBJ1-1 TRBV5-1 CASSPADLTANTEAFF TGCGCCAGCAGCCCCGCCGATTTGACAGCGAACACTGAAGCTTTCTTT
. . TRBJ1-1 TRBV12-3/TRBV12-4 CASRRTYTTEAFF TGTGCCAGCAGAAGAACATACACCACTGAAGCTTTCTTT
TRBD2 . TRBJ2-7 TRBV11-3 CASSLSTSGISYEQYF TGTGCCAGCAGCCTCTCAACTAGCGGGATCTCCTACGAGCAGTACTTC
TRBD2 once TRBJ2-7 TRBV3-1/TRBV3-2 CASSPTSGGPYEQYF TGTGCCAGCAGCCCCACTAGCGGGGGCCCCTACGAGCAGTACTTC
. . TRBJ1-5 TRBV5-6 CASSLLREERLYSNQPQHF TGTGCCAGCAGCTTGCTGAGGGAAGAGAGACTTTATAGCAATCAGCCCCAGCATTTT
. . TRBJ2-3 TRBV2 CASRRTDTQYF TGTGCCAGCAGAAGAACAGATACGCAGTATTTT
. . TRBJ2-2 TRBV6-6 CASSTQGTGELFF TGTGCCAGCAGCACACAGGGCACCGGGGAGCTGTTTTTT
TRBD2 . TRBJ2-7 TRBV28 CASSPGGARESYEQYF TGTGCCAGCAGTCCCGGGGGGGCCCGAGAATCCTACGAGCAGTACTTC
. once TRBJ1-1 TRBV13 CASSLDKGIGTEAFF TGTGCCAGCAGCTTAGATAAGGGAATTGGCACTGAAGCTTTCTTT
. . TRBJ2-7 TRBV5-8 CASSRLYEQYF TGTGCCAGCAGCCGACTGTACGAGCAGTACTTC
. . TRBJ1-2 TRBV28 CASSLGTVYGYTF TGTGCCAGCAGTTTAGGGACGGTCTATGGCTACACCTTC
TRBD2 . TRBJ2-2 TRBV3-1/TRBV3-2 CASSLRTSGANTGELFF TGTGCCAGCAGCCTCAGAACTAGCGGAGCAAACACCGGGGAGCTGTTTTTT
. . TRBJ2-7 TRBV25-1 CASSEYEGSGYEQYF TGTGCCAGCAGTGAATATGAAGGGTCTGGTTACGAGCAGTACTTC
. . TRBJ2-2 TRBV24-1 CATSDPALAGLNTGELFF TGTGCCACCAGTGATCCGGCCCTGGCGGGGCTAAACACCGGGGAGCTGTTTTTT